Below are 13 T cell receptor beta chains sequenced from a single sample in a study of blood T cell repertoires in COVID-19. Clones were read by immunoSEQ multiplex PCR, and TCRdb kept only the in-frame ones, dropping some. Among approximately 280,000 clones, roughly 90% were seen once, and the ten largest hold around 12%. Sequenced material: peripheral blood. These receptors were taken from a woman aged 55-69 years with acute or convalescent COVID-19.

The chain employs TRBV15 and TRBJ2-1; a weak D match, TRBD1 (5 bases). The CDR3 is 14 amino acids. Trimming took off 1 base at V and 10 bases at J, with 14 bases between the two ends. Looked up from germline, CDR1 is LNHNV and CDR2 is YYDKDF (reference sequence). The CDR3 coding sequence is TGTGCCACCAGCAGAGGGACCCAGGGCCCGGAGCAGTTCTTC. Translating it yields CATSRGTQGPEQFF. The whole variable domain, remainder taken from reference TRBV15 and TRBJ2-1, is DAMVIQNPRYQVTQFGKPVTLSCSQTLNHNVMYWYQQKSSQAPKLLFHYYDKDFNNEADTPDNFQSRRPNTSFCFLDIRSPGLGDTAMYLCATSRGTQGPEQFFGPGTRLTVL.

This sequence joins TRBV18 and TRBJ2-7, with D possibly TRBD1 on 6 matching bases. V was clipped by 1 base and J by 2 bases, with 9 bases between them. Germline CDR1 KGHSH, CDR2 LQKENI. The CDR3 is 14 amino acids. Written as DNA, the CDR3 is TGTGCCAGCTCACCACGAGAGGGGGCCTACGAGCAGTACTTC. It is translated as CASSPREGAYEQYF. Drawing the rest from reference TRBV18 and TRBJ2-7, the complete variable domain is NAGVMQNPRHLVRRRGQEARLRCSPMKGHSHVYWYRQLPEEGLKFMVYLQKENIIDESGMPKERFSAEFPKEGPSILRIQQVVRGDSAAYFCASSPREGAYEQYFGPGTRLTVT.

The V gene is TRBV6-5, the J gene TRBJ1-1; no reliable D call. The CDR3 length is 13 residues. The germline V and J ends were trimmed by 6 bases and 1 base, with 9 bases remaining between them. Per germline, CDR1 MNHEY and CDR2 SVGAGI. CDR3 nucleotide sequence: TGTGCCAGCAGCCGCCTAGGGAACACTGAAGCTTTCTTT. Its protein product is CASSRLGNTEAFF.

The chain links TRBV28 to TRBJ2-4; 7 nucleotides align to TRBD1. This CDR3 contains 21 residues. V trimming: 3 bases; J trimming: 0 bases; junction bases outside the gene matches: 20. Germline loops: CDR1 MDHEN, CDR2 SYDVKM. The CDR3 loop reads CASSFYAFRTGQTLAKNIQYF. The DNA for the CDR3 is TGTGCCAGCAGTTTTTACGCTTTCCGGACAGGACAGACGCTAGCCAAAAACATTCAGTACTTC.

This chain links TRBV6-2 or TRBV6-3 with TRBJ2-7; D may be TRBD2 (5 bases). Germline CDR1 reads MNHEY; CDR2 reads SVGEGT. The CDR3 is made up of 15 amino acids. V was clipped by 6 bases and J by 0 bases, with 15 bases between them. In DNA form, the CDR3 reads TGTGCCAGCAGCGCGGACTCTCGCTTCTCCTACGAGCAGTACTTC. Amino acids: CASSADSRFSYEQYF.

Only a few counts were recorded for this clone. The genes are TRBV5-1 and TRBJ2-3, with 7 bases that match TRBD2. Trimming cost V 5 bases and J 0 bases; bases outside gene matches: 9. CDR1 and CDR2 (germline): SGHRS, YFSETQ. The CDR3 is 16 amino acids. CDR3 sequence reads: CASRPASGVSTDTQYF. CDR3 DNA: TGCGCCAGCAGACCTGCAAGCGGGGTTAGCACAGATACGCAGTATTTT. Complete variable domain (other parts from reference TRBV5-1 and TRBJ2-3): KAGVTQTPRYLIKTRGQQVTLSCSPISGHRSVSWYQQTPGQGLQFLFEYFSETQRNKGNFPGRFSGRQFSNSRSEMNVSTLELGDSALYLCASRPASGVSTDTQYFGPGTRLTVL.

The chain recombines TRBV9 with TRBJ2-6; D perhaps matches TRBD1 (5 bases). Deletions cut 0 bases from V and 4 bases from J, with 8 bases between. Germline CDR1 reads SGDLS; CDR2 reads YYNGEE. The CDR3 consists of 15 residues. The CDR3 protein is CASSVGGSGANVLTF. CDR3 coding DNA: TGTGCCAGCAGCGTAGGGGGCTCCGGGGCCAACGTCCTGACTTTC.

This clone was found a few times. Distinct nucleotide sequences in the sample also encode this CDR3. The V and J genes are TRBV2 and TRBJ1-5; TRBD1 is a possible D gene (6 bases). V lost 3 bases, J lost 7 bases, and 13 bases lay in between. There are 14 residues in the CDR3. The germline V gene has CDR1 SNHLY and CDR2 FYNNEI. CDR3 loop: CASSDRGVGQPQHF. CDR3 nucleotide sequence: TGTGCCAGCAGTGACAGGGGAGTAGGACAGCCCCAGCATTTT.

The J gene is TRBJ1-3, the V gene TRBV7-9, with D hard to call. V gave up 2 bases and J gave up 0 bases, with 5 bases separating them. The length of the CDR3 is 14 residues. Germline V CDR1 and CDR2: SEHNR, FQNEAQ (reference sequence). DNA for the CDR3: TGTGCCAGCAGCTTAAGTAGCTCTGGAAACACCATATATTTT. It is translated as CASSLSSSGNTIYF.

The rearrangement links TRBV9 to TRBJ2-3, with 7 positions matching TRBD2. The germline V gene encodes CDR1 SGDLS and CDR2 YYNGEE. CDR3 size: 16 residues. The junction had 8 bases not matched to a gene; V was cut back by 4 bases and J by 0 bases. The CDR3: CASSPVAGTSTDTQYF. The CDR3 region has the DNA TGTGCCAGCAGCCCAGTAGCGGGTACTAGCACAGATACGCAGTATTTT. The full variable domain, completed using reference TRBV9 and TRBJ2-3, is DSGVTQTPKHLITATGQRVTLRCSPRSGDLSVYWYQQSLDQGLQFLIQYYNGEERAKGNILERFSAQQFPDLHSELNLSSLELGDSALYFCASSPVAGTSTDTQYFGPGTRLTVL.

This clone occurred once. V is TRBV9 and J is TRBJ1-2; possibly TRBD1 for D (6 bases). Germline CDR1 and CDR2: SGDLS and YYNGEE. V was shortened by 3 bases and J by 4 bases, with 19 bases between the two germline ends. The CDR3 contains 16 residues. CDR3 bases: TGTGCCAGCAGCGATGAGCCGGGACACGCAATCTATGGCTACACCTTC. Amino acids: CASSDEPGHAIYGYTF.

CDR3 sequence: CASSLTGFRGYTF. CDR3 in DNA: TGTGCCAGCAGCTTGACAGGGTTTCGCGGCTACACCTTC. V gene TRBV7-9 combines with J gene TRBJ1-2; 7 bases fit TRBD1. The CDR3 has 13 residues. The J segment lost 8 bases and the V segment lost 3 bases, leaving 6 bases of the junction unmatched. Germline assignment: CDR1 SEHNR and CDR2 FQNEAQ (reference sequence). The variable domain in full, completed from reference TRBV7-9 and TRBJ1-2, reads DTGVSQNPRHKITKRGQNVTFRCDPISEHNRLYWYRQTLGQGPEFLTYFQNEAQLEKSRLLSDRFSAERPKGSFSTLEIQRTEQGDSAMYLCASSLTGFRGYTFGSGTRLTVV.

The CDR3 loop is CASSSTRGRTGELFF. CDR3 sequence (DNA): TGTGCCAGCAGTTCCACGAGGGGGCGCACCGGGGAGCTGTTTTTT. This chain joins TRBV6-2 or TRBV6-3 and TRBJ2-2; 7 bases fit TRBD1. J gave up 4 bases and V 4 bases, and 6 bases lay outside the gene matches. Germline CDR1 is MNHEY and CDR2 is SVGEGT. The length of the CDR3 is 15 residues.